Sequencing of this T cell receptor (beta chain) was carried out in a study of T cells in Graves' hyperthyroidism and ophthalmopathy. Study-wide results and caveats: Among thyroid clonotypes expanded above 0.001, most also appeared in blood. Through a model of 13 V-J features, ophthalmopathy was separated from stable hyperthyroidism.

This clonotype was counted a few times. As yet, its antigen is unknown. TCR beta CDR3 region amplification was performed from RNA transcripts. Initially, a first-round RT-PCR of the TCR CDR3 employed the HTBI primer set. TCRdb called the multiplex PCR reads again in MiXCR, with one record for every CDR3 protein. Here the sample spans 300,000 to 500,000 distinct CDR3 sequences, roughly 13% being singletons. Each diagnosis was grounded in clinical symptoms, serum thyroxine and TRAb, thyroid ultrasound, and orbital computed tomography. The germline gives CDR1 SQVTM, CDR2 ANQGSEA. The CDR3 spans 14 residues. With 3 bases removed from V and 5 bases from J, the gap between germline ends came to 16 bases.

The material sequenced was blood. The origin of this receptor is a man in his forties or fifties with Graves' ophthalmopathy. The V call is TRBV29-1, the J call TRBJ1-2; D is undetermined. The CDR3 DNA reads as TGCAGCGTTGACGTGGCAGACACGGAGTATGGCTACACCTTC. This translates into CSVDVADTEYGYTF.